This TCR beta chain was captured by sequencing in a study of T cells in Graves' hyperthyroidism and ophthalmopathy. This clonotype was detected only a few times. What it binds is not known. Absent ophthalmopathy progression within 18 months defined stable Graves' hyperthyroidism. The hyperthyroidism was newly diagnosed and had lasted under 2 months; the patients were aged 18 to 65. Exclusion followed for patients with uncontrolled infection, other autoimmune disease, pregnancy or lactation. TCR beta CDR3 sequences were amplified from RNA transcripts. The primer set for the first-round RT-PCR of the TCR CDR3 was HTBI. TCRdb called the multiplex PCR reads again in MiXCR, with one record for every CDR3 protein. The sample contains fewer than 850,000 distinct CDR3 sequences, roughly 17% of which appear only once. The CDR3 covers 12 residues. V was trimmed by 2 bases and J by 7 bases, leaving 9 bases between them. Germline V gene lookup returns CDR1 WNHNN and CDR2 SYGVQD (reference sequence).

Study observations and caveats: Among thyroid clonotypes expanded above 0.001, most also appeared in blood.

Material: blood. This TCR derives from a man aged 50-59 years with Graves' hyperthyroidism. The chain carries TRBV10-1 and TRBJ2-7; D possibly corresponds to TRBD2 (6 bases). The CDR3 loop is CASSEVGGEQYF. The CDR3 DNA reads TGCGCCAGCAGTGAGGTGGGGGGTGAGCAGTACTTC.